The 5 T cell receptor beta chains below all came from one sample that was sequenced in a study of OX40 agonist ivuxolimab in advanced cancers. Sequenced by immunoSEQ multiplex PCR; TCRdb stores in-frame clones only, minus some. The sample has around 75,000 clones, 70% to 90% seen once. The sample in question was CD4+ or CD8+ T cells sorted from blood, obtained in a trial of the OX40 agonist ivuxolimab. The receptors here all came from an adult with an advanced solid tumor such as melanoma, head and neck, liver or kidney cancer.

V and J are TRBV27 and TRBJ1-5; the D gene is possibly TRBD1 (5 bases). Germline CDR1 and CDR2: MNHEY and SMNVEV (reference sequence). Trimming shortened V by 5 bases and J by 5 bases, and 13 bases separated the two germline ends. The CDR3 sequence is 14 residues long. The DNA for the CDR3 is TGTGCCAGCAGTCCCGAACGGGGGTATCAGCCCCAGCATTTT. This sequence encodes CASSPERGYQPQHF.

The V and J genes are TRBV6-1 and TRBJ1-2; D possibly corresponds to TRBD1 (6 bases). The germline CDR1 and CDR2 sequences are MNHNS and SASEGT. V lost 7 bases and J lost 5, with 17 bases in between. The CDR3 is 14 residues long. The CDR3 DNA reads TGTGCCAGCATTAGGACAGCCCGACTGTATGGCTACACCTTC. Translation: CASIRTARLYGYTF.

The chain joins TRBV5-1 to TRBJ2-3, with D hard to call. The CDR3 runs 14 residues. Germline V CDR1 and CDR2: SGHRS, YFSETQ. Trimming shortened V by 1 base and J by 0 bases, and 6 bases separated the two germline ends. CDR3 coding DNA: TGCGCCAGCAGCTTGCGCCAAAGCACAGATACGCAGTATTTT. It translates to CASSLRQSTDTQYF.

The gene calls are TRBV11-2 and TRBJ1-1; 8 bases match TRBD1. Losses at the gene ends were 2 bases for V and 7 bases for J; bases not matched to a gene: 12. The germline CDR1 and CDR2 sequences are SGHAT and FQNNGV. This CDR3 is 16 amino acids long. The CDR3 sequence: CASSLSGQGAINEAFF. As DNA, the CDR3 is TGTGCCAGCAGCTTATCAGGACAGGGAGCGATAAATGAAGCTTTCTTT.

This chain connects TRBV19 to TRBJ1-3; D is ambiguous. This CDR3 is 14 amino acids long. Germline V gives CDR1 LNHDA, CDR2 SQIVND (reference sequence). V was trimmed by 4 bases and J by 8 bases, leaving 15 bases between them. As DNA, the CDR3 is TGTGCCAGTAGTAAATGGCCCAAGAGGCACACCATATATTTT. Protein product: CASSKWPKRHTIYF.